This paragraph reports one T cell receptor (beta chain). Germline CDR1 SQVTM, CDR2 ANQGSEA. The CDR3 length is 14 residues. The ends were cut back, 4 bases at V and 1 base at J, with 13 bases in the middle. This specimen comes from a study of CD8 T cells in Susac syndrome. cDNA came from approximately 0.5 to 1 ug RNA primed by random hexamers. From the immunoSEQ multiplex PCR reads, TCRdb called clonotypes with MiXCR, one entry per CDR3 protein. The sample has under 200,000 distinct CDR3 sequences; around 95% are singletons. The sequenced material came from CD4+ T cells from PBMCs. V gene TRBV29-1 combines with J gene TRBJ1-1; no clear D gene. The receptor's source is a human donor with Susac syndrome. Here the CDR3 reads CSVAPQPANTEAFF. Here the CDR3 DNA reads TGCAGCGTTGCACCGCAGCCCGCGAACACTGAAGCTTTCTTT.